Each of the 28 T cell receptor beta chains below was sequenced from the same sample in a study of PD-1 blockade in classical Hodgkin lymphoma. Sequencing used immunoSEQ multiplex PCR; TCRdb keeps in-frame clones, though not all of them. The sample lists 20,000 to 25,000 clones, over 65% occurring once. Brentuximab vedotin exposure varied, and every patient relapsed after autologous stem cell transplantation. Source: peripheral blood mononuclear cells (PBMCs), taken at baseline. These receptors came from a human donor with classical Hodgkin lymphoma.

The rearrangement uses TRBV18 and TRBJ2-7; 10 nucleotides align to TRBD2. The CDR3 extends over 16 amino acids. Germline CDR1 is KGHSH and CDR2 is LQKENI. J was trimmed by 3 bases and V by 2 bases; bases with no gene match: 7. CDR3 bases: TGTGCCAGCTCACCAGAGCTAGCGGGAGCGGGCTACGAGCAGTACTTC. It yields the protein CASSPELAGAGYEQYF.

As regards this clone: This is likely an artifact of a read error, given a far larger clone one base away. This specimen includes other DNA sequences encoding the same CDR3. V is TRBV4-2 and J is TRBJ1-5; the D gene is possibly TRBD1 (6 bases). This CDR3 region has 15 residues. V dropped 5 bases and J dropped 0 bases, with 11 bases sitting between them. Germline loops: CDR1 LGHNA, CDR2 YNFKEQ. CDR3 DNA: TGTGCCAGCAGCTTGCAGGGGTATAGCAATCAGCCCCAGCATTTT. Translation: CASSLQGYSNQPQHF.

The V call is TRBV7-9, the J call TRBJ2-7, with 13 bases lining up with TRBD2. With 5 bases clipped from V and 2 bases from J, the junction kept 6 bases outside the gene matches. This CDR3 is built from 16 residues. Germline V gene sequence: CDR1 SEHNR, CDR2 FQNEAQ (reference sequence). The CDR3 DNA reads TGTGCCAGCAGCCCTGGACTAGCGGGGGCCACCTACGAGCAGTACTTC. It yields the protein CASSPGLAGATYEQYF.

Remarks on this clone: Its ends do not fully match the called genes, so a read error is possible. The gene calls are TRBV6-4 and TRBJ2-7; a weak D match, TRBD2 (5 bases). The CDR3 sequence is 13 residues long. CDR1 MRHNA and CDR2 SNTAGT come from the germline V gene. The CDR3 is CASNRLPTRRQVF. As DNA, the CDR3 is TGTGCCAGCAATCGACTCCCCACTAGGAGGCAGGTCTTC.

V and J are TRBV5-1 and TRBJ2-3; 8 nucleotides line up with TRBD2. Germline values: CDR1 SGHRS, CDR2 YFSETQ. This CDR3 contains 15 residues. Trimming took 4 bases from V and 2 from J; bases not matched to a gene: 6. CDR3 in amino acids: CASSALAGNTDTQYF. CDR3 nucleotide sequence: TGCGCCAGCAGCGCTTTAGCGGGAAACACAGATACGCAGTATTTT.

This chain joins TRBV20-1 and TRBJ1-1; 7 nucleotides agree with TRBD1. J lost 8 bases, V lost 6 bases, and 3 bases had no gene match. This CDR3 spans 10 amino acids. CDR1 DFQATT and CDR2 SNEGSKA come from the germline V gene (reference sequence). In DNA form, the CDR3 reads TGCAGTGCCGACAGGGTGGAAGCTTTCTTT. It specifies CSADRVEAFF.

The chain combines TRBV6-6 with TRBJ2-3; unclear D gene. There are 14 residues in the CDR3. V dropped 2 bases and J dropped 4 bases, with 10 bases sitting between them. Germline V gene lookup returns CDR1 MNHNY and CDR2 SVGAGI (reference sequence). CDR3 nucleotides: TGTGCCAGCAGTTACGGGTCGGCTCCAGATACGCAGTATTTT. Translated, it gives CASSYGSAPDTQYF.

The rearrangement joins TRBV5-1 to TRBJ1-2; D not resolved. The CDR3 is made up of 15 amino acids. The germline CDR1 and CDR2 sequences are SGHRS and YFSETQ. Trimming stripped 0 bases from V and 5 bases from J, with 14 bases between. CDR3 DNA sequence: TGCGCCAGCAGCTTGGATAATCCGGACCAATATGGCTACACCTTC. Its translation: CASSLDNPDQYGYTF.

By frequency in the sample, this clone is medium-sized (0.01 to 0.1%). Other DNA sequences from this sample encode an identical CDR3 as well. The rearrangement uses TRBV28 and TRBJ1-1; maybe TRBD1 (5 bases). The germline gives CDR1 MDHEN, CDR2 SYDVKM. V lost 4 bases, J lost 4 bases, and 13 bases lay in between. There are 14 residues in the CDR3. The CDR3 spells CASSSQGEGTEAFF. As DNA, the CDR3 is TGTGCCAGCAGTTCTCAGGGTGAGGGCACTGAAGCTTTCTTT. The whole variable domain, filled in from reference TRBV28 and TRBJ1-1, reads DVKVTQSSRYLVKRTGEKVFLECVQDMDHENMFWYRQDPGLGLRLIYFSYDVKMKEKGDIPEGYSVSREKKERFSLILESASTNQTSMYLCASSSQGEGTEAFFGQGTRLTVV.

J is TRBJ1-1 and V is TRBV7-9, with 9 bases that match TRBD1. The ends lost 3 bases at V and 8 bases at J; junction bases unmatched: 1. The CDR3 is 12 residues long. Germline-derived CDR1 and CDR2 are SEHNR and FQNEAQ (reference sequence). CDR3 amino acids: CASSFGQGEAFF. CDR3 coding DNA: TGTGCCAGCAGCTTTGGACAGGGGGAAGCTTTCTTT. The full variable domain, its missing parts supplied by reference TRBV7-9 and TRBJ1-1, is DTGVSQNPRHKITKRGQNVTFRCDPISEHNRLYWYRQTLGQGPEFLTYFQNEAQLEKSRLLSDRFSAERPKGSFSTLEIQRTEQGDSAMYLCASSFGQGEAFFGQGTRLTVV.

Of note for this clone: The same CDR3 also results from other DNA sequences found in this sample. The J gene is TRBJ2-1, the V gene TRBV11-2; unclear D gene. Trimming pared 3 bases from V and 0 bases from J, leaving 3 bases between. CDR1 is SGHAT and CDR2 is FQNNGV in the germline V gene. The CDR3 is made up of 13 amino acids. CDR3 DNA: TGTGCCAGCAGCTTTTCCTCCTACAATGAGCAGTTCTTC. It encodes CASSFSSYNEQFF.

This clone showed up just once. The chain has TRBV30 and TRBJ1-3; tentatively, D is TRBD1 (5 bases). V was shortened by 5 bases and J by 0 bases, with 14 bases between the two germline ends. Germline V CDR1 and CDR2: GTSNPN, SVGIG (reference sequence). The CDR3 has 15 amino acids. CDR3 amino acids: CAWQTGANSGNTIYF. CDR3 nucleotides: TGTGCCTGGCAAACCGGGGCGAACTCTGGAAACACCATATATTTT.

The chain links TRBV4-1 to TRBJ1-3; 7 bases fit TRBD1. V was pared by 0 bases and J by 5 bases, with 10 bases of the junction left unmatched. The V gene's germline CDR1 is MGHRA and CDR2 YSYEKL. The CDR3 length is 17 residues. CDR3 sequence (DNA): TGCGCCAGCAGCCAAGATCTAGGGACAGCGAGGCGAAACACCATATATTTT. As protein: CASSQDLGTARRNTIYF.

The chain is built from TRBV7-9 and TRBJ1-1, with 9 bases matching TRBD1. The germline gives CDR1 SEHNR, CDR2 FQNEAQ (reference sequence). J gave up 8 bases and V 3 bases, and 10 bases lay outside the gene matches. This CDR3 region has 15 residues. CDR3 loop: CASSFTGGRAAEAFF. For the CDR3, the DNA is TGTGCCAGCAGCTTTACAGGGGGCCGGGCGGCAGAAGCTTTCTTT.

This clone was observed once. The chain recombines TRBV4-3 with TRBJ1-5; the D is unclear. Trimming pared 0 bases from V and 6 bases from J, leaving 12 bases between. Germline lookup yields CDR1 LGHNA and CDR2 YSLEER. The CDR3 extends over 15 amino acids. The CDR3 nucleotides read TGCGCCAGCAGCCAAGAAAATTCCTGGCCTCAGCCCCAGCATTTT. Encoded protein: CASSQENSWPQPQHF.

CDR3 loop: CASSILRQAAGELFF. Written as DNA, the CDR3 is TGTGCCAGTAGTATTCTCCGACAGGCTGCCGGGGAGCTGTTTTTT. The chain links TRBV19 to TRBJ2-2; tentatively, D is TRBD1 (6 bases). CDR3 length: 15 amino acids. CDR1 and CDR2 from the germline V gene are LNHDA and SQIVND (reference sequence). Trimming stripped 3 bases from V and 6 bases from J, with 14 bases between.

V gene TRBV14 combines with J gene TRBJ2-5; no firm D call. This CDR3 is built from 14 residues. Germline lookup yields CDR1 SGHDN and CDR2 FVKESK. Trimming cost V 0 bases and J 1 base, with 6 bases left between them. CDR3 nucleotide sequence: TGTGCCAGCAGCCAAGACACCATCCAAGAGACCCAGTACTTC. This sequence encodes CASSQDTIQETQYF.

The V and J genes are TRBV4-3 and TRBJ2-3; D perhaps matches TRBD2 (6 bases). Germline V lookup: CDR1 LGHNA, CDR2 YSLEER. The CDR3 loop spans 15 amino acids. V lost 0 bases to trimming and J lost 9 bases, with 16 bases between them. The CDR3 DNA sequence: TGCGCCAGCAGCCAAGATCGGGGGTCACAGGCGACGCAGTATTTT. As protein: CASSQDRGSQATQYF.

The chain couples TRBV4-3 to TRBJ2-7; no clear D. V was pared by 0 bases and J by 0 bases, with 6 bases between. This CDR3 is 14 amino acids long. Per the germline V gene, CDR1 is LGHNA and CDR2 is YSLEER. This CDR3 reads CASSQDLLSYEQYF. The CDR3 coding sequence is TGCGCCAGCAGCCAAGATCTACTCTCCTACGAGCAGTACTTC.

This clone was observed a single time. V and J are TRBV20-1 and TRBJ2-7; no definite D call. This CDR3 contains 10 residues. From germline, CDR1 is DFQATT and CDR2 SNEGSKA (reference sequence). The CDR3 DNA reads TGCAGCTCCATAATGGGCGAGCAGTACTTC. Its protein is CSSIMGEQYF.

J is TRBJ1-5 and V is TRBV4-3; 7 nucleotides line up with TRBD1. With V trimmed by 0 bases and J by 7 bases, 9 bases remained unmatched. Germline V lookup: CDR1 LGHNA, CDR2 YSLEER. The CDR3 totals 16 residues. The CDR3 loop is CASSQEFTRGRQPQHF. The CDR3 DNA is TGCGCCAGCAGCCAAGAATTCACGAGGGGGCGACAGCCCCAGCATTTT.

The CDR3 DNA reads as TGTGCCAGCACCTCAGGTGGTAGCGGACAAGAGACCCAGTACTTC. Its translation: CASTSGGSGQETQYF. This chain uses TRBV7-2 with TRBJ2-5, with D possibly matching TRBD2 (6 bases). Germline V lookup: CDR1 SGHTA, CDR2 FQGNSA. The CDR3 length is 15 residues. V lost 7 bases and J lost 2, with 17 bases in between.

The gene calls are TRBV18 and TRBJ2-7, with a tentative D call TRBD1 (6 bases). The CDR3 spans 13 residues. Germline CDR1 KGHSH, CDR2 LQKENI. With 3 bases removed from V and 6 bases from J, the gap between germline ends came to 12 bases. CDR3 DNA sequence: TGTGCCAGCTCACCGAACTTGACAGGCGAGCAGTACTTC. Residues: CASSPNLTGEQYF.

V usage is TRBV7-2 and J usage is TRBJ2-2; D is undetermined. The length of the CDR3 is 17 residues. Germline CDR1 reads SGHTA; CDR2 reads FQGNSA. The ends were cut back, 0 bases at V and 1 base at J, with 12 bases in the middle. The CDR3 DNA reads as TGTGCCAGCAGCTTAGCGACGTATGACGGGAACACCGGGGAGCTGTTTTTT. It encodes CASSLATYDGNTGELFF.

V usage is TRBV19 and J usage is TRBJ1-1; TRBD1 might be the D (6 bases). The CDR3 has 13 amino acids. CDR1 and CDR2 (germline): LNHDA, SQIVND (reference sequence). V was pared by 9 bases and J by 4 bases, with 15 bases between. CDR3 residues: CASSGQFGTEAFF. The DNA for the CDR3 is TGTGCCAGCTCCGGACAGTTCGGCACTGAAGCTTTCTTT.

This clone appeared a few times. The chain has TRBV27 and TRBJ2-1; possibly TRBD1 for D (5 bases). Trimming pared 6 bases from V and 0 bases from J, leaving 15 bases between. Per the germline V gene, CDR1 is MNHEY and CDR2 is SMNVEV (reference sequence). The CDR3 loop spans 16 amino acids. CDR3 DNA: TGTGCCAGCAGGCCGACAGCACTGAGCTCCTACAATGAGCAGTTCTTC. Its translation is CASRPTALSSYNEQFF.

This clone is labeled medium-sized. The CDR3: CASSSLLGQGSYEQYF. The CDR3 DNA reads TGTGCCAGCAGTTCCCTGTTGGGGCAGGGTTCCTACGAGCAGTACTTC. This chain uses TRBV27 with TRBJ2-7; tentatively, D is TRBD1 (5 bases). The CDR3 runs 16 residues. CDR1 MNHEY and CDR2 SMNVEV come from the germline V gene (reference sequence). The germline V and J ends were trimmed by 4 bases and 1 base, with 17 bases remaining between them.

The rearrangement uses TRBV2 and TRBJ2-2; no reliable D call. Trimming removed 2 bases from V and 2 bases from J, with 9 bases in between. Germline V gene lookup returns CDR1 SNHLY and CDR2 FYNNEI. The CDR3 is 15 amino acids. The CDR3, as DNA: TGTGCCAGCAGTGAAAATAGTTATAACACCGGGGAGCTGTTTTTT. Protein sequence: CASSENSYNTGELFF.